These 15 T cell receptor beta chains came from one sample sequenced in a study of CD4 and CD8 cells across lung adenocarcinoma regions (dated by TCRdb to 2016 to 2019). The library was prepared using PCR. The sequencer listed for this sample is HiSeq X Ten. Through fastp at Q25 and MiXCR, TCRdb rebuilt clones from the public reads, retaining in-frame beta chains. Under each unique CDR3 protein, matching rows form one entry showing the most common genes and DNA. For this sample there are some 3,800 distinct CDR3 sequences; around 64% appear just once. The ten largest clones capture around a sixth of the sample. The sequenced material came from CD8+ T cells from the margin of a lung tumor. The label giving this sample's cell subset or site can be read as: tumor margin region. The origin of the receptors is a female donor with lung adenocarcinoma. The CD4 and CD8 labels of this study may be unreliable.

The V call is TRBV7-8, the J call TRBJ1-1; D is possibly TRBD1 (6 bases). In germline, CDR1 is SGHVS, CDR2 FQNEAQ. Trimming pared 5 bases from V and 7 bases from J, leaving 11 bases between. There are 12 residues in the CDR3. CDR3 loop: CASSETGLEAFF. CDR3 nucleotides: TGTGCCAGCAGCGAGACAGGCCTTGAAGCTTTCTTT. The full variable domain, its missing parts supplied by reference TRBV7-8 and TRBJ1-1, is GAGVSQSPRYKVAKRGQDVALRCDPISGHVSLFWYQQALGQGPEFLTYFQNEAQLDKSGLPSDRFFAERPEGSVSTLKIQRTQQEDSAVYLCASSETGLEAFFGQGTRLTVV.

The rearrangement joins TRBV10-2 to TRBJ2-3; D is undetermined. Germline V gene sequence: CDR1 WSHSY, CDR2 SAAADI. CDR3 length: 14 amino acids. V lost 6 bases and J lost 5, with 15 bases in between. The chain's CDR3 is CASSPAVNKDTQYF. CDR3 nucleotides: TGCGCCAGCAGCCCCGCCGTCAATAAAGATACGCAGTATTTT.

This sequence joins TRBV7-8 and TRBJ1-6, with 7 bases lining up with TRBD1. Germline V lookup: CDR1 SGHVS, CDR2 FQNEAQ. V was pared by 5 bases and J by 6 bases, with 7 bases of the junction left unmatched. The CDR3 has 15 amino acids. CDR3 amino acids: CASSPTGFSNSPLHF. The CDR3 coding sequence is TGTGCCAGCAGCCCGACAGGGTTTAGTAATTCACCCCTCCACTTT.

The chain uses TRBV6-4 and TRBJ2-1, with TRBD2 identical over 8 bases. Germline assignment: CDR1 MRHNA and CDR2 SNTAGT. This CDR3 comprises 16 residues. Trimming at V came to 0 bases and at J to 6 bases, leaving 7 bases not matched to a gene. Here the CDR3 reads CASSDSTGGASNEQFF. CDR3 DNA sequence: TGTGCCAGCAGTGACTCGACGGGGGGGGCAAGCAATGAGCAGTTCTTC.

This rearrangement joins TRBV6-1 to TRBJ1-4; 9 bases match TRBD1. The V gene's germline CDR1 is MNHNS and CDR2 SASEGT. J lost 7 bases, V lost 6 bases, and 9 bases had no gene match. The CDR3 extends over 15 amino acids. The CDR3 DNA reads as TGTGCCAGCAGAAGGGACAGGGAGTACGGTGAAAAACTGTTTTTT. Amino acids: CASRRDREYGEKLFF.

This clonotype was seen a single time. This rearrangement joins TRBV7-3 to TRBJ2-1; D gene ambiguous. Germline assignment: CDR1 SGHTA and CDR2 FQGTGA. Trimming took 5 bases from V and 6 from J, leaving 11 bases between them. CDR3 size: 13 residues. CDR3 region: CASSEFLTNEQFF. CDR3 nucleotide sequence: TGTGCCAGCAGCGAATTCTTGACCAATGAGCAGTTCTTC.

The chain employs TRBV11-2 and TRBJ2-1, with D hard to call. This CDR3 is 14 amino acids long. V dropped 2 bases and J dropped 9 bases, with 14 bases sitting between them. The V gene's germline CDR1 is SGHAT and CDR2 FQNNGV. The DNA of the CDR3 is TGTGCCAGCAGCTTATCGGCCGGTATCGCTGAGCAGTTCTTC. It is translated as CASSLSAGIAEQFF.

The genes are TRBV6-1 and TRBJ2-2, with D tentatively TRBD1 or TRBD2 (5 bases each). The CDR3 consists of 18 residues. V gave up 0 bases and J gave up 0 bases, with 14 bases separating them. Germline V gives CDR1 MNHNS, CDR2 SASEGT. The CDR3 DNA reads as TGTGCCAGCAGTGAAGCGGTTATCGGGGCAGCGAACACCGGGGAGCTGTTTTTT. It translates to CASSEAVIGAANTGELFF.

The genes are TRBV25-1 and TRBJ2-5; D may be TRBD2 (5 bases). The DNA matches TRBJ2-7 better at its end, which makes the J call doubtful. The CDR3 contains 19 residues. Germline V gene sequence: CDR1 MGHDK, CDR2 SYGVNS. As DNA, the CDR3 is TGTGCCAGCAGTGAATCTGGTGTGGTGGCGGGCGAACTCTCCTACGAGCAGTACTTC. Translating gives CASSESGVVAGELSYEQYF.

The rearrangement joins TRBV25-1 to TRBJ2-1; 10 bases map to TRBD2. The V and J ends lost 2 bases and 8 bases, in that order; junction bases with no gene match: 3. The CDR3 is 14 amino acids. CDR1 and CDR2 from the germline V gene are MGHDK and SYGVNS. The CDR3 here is CASSEERGGHEQFF. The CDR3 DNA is TGTGCCAGCAGTGAAGAGCGGGGGGGCCATGAGCAGTTCTTC.

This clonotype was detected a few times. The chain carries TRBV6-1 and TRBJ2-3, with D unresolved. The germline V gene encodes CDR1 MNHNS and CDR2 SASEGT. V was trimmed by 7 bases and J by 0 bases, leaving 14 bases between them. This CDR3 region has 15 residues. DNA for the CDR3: TGTGCCAGCAATCCCGGGCGAACTAGCACAGATACGCAGTATTTT. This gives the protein CASNPGRTSTDTQYF.

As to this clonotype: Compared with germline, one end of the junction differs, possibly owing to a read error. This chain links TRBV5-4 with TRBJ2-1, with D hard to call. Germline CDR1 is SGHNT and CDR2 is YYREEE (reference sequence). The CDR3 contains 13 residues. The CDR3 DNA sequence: TGTGCCAGGAGCTTAGACAACTACAATGAGCAGTTTTTT. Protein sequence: CARSLDNYNEQFF.

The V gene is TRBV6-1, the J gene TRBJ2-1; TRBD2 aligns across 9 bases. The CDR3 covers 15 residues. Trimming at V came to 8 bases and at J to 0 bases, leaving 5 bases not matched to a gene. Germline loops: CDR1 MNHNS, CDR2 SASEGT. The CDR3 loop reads CASGGRALSYNEQFF. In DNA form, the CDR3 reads TGTGCCAGCGGCGGGAGGGCCCTCTCCTACAATGAGCAGTTCTTC.

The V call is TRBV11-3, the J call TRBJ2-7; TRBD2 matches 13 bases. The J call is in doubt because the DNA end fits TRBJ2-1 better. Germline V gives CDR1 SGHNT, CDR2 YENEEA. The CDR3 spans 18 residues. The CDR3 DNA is TGTGCCAGCAGTTCACACCACAGGACTAGCGGGAGAAGTAATGAGCAGTTCTTC. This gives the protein CASSSHHRTSGRSNEQFF.

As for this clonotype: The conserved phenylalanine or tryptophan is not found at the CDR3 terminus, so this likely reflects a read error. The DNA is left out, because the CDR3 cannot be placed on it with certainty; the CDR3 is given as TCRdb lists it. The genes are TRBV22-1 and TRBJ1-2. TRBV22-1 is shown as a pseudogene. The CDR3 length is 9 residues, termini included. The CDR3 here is CPGIGRAHV.